This TCR beta chain was obtained from a study of cytomegalovirus exposure and HLA in healthy donors. Study-wide results and limits: Reportedly, diagnosis of cytomegalovirus status by the classifier showed high specificity and sensitivity. CMV antigen specificity of a few CMV-associated chains was confirmed in vitro. The authors enumerated roughly 160 TCR beta chains as linked to cytomegalovirus.

Assay used: immunoSEQ multiplex PCR; TCRdb lists only in-frame clones, some missing. The data contain roughly 200,000 clones, around nine tenths of them seen just once; the ten biggest clones take up more than 5.5%. The donors were in the approximately 120-subject validation cohort; that cohort was separate from the roughly 700-subject first cohort. Note on this clone: Its antigen is undetermined.

V dropped 3 bases and J dropped 4; count of bases not matched to a gene: 7. CDR3 size: 15 residues. In germline, CDR1 is SGDLS, CDR2 YYNGEE. Input material: PBMCs. The TCR sequence derives from a man between 25 and 39 years old in good health and CMV-seropositive. The gene calls are TRBV9 and TRBJ2-3; TRBD1 matches at 8 bases. CDR3 protein: CASSATGTGADTQYF. In DNA form, the CDR3 reads TGTGCCAGCAGCGCCACCGGGACAGGAGCAGATACGCAGTATTTT. The entire variable domain, with the rest obtained from reference TRBV9 and TRBJ2-3, is as follows: DSGVTQTPKHLITATGQRVTLRCSPRSGDLSVYWYQQSLDQGLQFLIQYYNGEERAKGNILERFSAQQFPDLHSELNLSSLELGDSALYFCASSATGTGADTQYFGPGTRLTVL.